The 19 T cell receptor beta chains below all came from one sample that was sequenced in a study of CXCR3-negative and CXCR3-positive naive CD8 T cells. It was by 5' RACE with UMI labels that the TRB cDNA libraries were prepared. TCRdb re-called the 5' RACE reads and shows each CDR3 protein once, DNA omitted. Its clone listing holds around 81,000 distinct CDR3 sequences. The source material was naive CXCR3- CD8+ T cells from blood. As for subset: CD45RO-CCR7+CD27+CD95- naive CD8+ T cells lacking CXCR3 (TNR3-). These receptors all come from a human donor in good health. Some clones in this sample may be carry-over from other donors' samples.

This chain links TRBV28 with TRBJ1-5; there is no DNA to check the TCRdb D call of TRBD1. Looked up from germline, CDR1 is MDHEN and CDR2 is SYDVKM. This CDR3 has 14 amino acids. CDR3 residues: CASSRQGARQPQHF.

The chain has TRBV12-5 and TRBJ2-6; as DNA is missing, the TRBD1 call by TCRdb cannot be tested. In germline, CDR1 is LGHNT, CDR2 FRNRAP. This CDR3 has 16 residues. The CDR3 here is CASEVWAGAGANVLTF. Supplemented by reference TRBV12-5 and TRBJ2-6, the full variable domain reads DARVTQTPRHKVTEMGQEVTMRCQPILGHNTVFWYRQTMMQGLELLAYFRNRAPLDDSGMPKDRFSAEMPDATLATLKIQPSEPRDSAVYFCASEVWAGAGANVLTFGAGSRLTVL.

The chain uses TRBV6-2 or TRBV6-3 and TRBJ1-5; the D call from TCRdb, TRBD1, cannot be confirmed without DNA. Germline lookup yields CDR1 MNHEY and CDR2 SVGEGT. The CDR3 is made up of 15 amino acids. This CDR3 reads CASSPPAASNQPQHF.

The chain recombines TRBV6-2 or TRBV6-3 with TRBJ1-4; the D gene TCRdb calls, TRBD1, cannot be checked with no DNA. The CDR3 is made up of 14 amino acids. Germline assignment: CDR1 MNHEY and CDR2 SVGEGT. CDR3 loop: CASSRTGGLEKLFF.

The chain joins TRBV21-1 to TRBJ2-1; the TCRdb call, TRBD1, lacks DNA for checking. TRBV21-1 is marked as a pseudogene. The CDR3 length is 15 residues. The CDR3 here is CASSGRDRAHNEQFF.

V gene TRBV12-3 or TRBV12-4 combines with J gene TRBJ2-7. The CDR3 consists of 12 residues. The CDR3 is CASSLISYEQYF.

The chain recombines TRBV7-9 with TRBJ2-3. CDR3 length: 14 residues. The germline V gene has CDR1 SEHNR and CDR2 FQNEAQ (reference sequence). The CDR3 here is CASSPQRGTDTQYF.

This clonotype is deemed medium-sized (0.01 to 0.1%) by its frequency. The chain recombines TRBV10-1 with TRBJ2-1; TCRdb names TRBD2, which stays unverified in the absence of DNA. Germline lookup yields CDR1 WNHNN and CDR2 SYGVQD (reference sequence). The CDR3 extends over 16 amino acids. The CDR3 loop reads CASSASGLAAYNEQFF.

This chain joins TRBV28 and TRBJ1-5; TCRdb selects TRBD1, and the lack of DNA leaves this call unchecked. The CDR3 runs to 15 residues. CDR1 MDHEN and CDR2 SYDVKM come from the germline V gene. CDR3 sequence: CASSSQGYSNQPQHF.

J is TRBJ1-1 and V is TRBV5-1; TCRdb selects TRBD1, and the lack of DNA leaves this call unchecked. CDR3 length equals 14 residues. Germline-derived CDR1 and CDR2 are SGHRS and YFSETQ. This CDR3 reads CASSEGQGGTEAFF.

The gene calls are TRBV10-3 and TRBJ2-7; lacking DNA, the TRBD2 call made by TCRdb goes unchecked. Germline CDR1 is ENHRY and CDR2 is SYGVKD. The CDR3 length is 14 residues. The CDR3 loop reads CAISETSVPYEQYF.

The genes are TRBV28 and TRBJ2-1; TCRdb returns TRBD1, unconfirmable since there is no DNA. Germline V gene lookup returns CDR1 MDHEN and CDR2 SYDVKM. The CDR3 consists of 18 residues. The CDR3 reads CASSLGGDRRSSYNEQFF. The full variable domain, rest sourced from reference TRBV28 and TRBJ2-1, is DVKVTQSSRYLVKRTGEKVFLECVQDMDHENMFWYRQDPGLGLRLIYFSYDVKMKEKGDIPEGYSVSREKKERFSLILESASTNQTSMYLCASSLGGDRRSSYNEQFFGPGTRLTVL.

The CDR3 loop reads CSVETMASRVEQFF. The V call is TRBV29-1, the J call TRBJ2-1; TCRdb selects TRBD2, and the lack of DNA leaves this call unchecked. Germline V lookup: CDR1 SQVTM, CDR2 ANQGSEA. This CDR3 is built from 14 residues.

The chain couples TRBV7-6 to TRBJ2-2; TCRdb returns TRBD2, unconfirmable since there is no DNA. Germline V gene data show CDR1 as SGHVS and CDR2 as FNYEAQ. The CDR3 is 15 amino acids. CDR3 region: CASSWLAGDTGELFF.

The rearrangement uses TRBV24-1 and TRBJ2-1; TCRdb outputs TRBD2, but without DNA this stays unchecked. Germline lookup yields CDR1 KGHDR and CDR2 SFDVKD. CDR3 length equals 16 residues. The CDR3 spells CATSDFKREVDNEQFF.

J is TRBJ2-3 and V is TRBV9. The CDR3 loop spans 13 amino acids. Germline V gene lookup returns CDR1 SGDLS and CDR2 YYNGEE. The CDR3 loop is CASSVDGVDTQYF.

The J gene is TRBJ2-1, the V gene TRBV3-1; the TCRdb D gene call, TRBD2, has no DNA to confirm it. CDR1 is LGHDT and CDR2 is YNNKEL in the germline V gene (reference sequence). CDR3 length equals 14 residues. The CDR3 sequence: CASSRRDLSNEQFF.

This sequence joins TRBV12-3 or TRBV12-4 and TRBJ2-4; TCRdb selects TRBD1, and the lack of DNA leaves this call unchecked. The CDR3 loop spans 12 amino acids. The CDR3 spells CASKLDRNHQYF.

This chain connects TRBV7-9 to TRBJ2-5. The CDR3 runs to 15 residues. Germline V gives CDR1 SEHNR, CDR2 FQNEAQ (reference sequence). CDR3 protein: CASSLALSSGETQYF.